These 17 T cell receptor beta chains were sequenced from one sample in a study of neurological immune-mediated disorders. TCRdb reprocessed the 5' RACE reads with MiXCR, giving one entry per CDR3 protein. The sample lists over 50,000 distinct CDR3 sequences, around 3.5% occurring once. Sequencing was done on a sample of PBMCs. The receptors were sampled from a middle-aged man with multiple sclerosis.

In its sample, this clonotype was seen many times. The V call is TRBV29-1, the J call TRBJ2-2; maybe TRBD2 (5 bases). The CDR3 runs 12 residues. The germline V and J ends were trimmed by 7 bases and 4 bases, with 10 bases remaining between them. Looked up from germline, CDR1 is SQVTM and CDR2 is ANQGSEA. CDR3 sequence reads: CSERVLTGELFF. CDR3 in DNA: TGCAGCGAGAGGGTACTCACCGGGGAGCTGTTTTTT.

V gene TRBV3-1 combines with J gene TRBJ1-5; TRBD1 is a possible D gene (6 bases). Germline CDR1 and CDR2: LGHDT and YNNKEL (reference sequence). V lost 3 bases and J 5 bases, leaving 14 bases between the germline ends. The CDR3 loop spans 15 amino acids. In DNA, the CDR3 is TGTGCCAGCAGCCAGGTGGCAGGGGCCCATCAGCCCCAGCATTTT. This translates into CASSQVAGAHQPQHF.

This clonotype was seen many times. The gene calls are TRBV20-1 and TRBJ1-1; tentatively, D is TRBD1 (6 bases). V dropped 6 bases and J dropped 1 base, with 12 bases sitting between them. The CDR3 is 13 residues long. The germline V gene has CDR1 DFQATT and CDR2 SNEGSKA (reference sequence). The CDR3 region is CSAPRGGNTEAFF. The CDR3 region has the DNA TGCAGTGCCCCAAGGGGGGGGAACACTGAAGCTTTCTTT.

Points on this clonotype: The final CDR3 position lacks the conserved phenylalanine or tryptophan, pointing to a likely read error. The chain is built from TRBV12-3 or TRBV12-4 and TRBJ1-2; weak D call: TRBD1 (5 bases). This CDR3 contains 15 residues. V lost 7 bases to trimming and J lost 4 bases, with 19 bases between them. CDR3 nucleotide sequence: TGTGCCAGCACCACCTCTGAGCAGGGCGGCTATGGCTACACCAAC. Translating it yields CASTTSEQGGYGYTN.

The CDR3 DNA reads as TGCAGTGTCCGTTCTAGCGCCGAGACCCAGTACTTC. This encodes CSVRSSAETQYF. The chain uses TRBV20-1 and TRBJ2-5, with a weak D call TRBD2 (6 bases). The germline CDR1 and CDR2 sequences are DFQATT and SNEGSKA (reference sequence). There are 12 residues in the CDR3. The V end was cut by 7 bases, the J end by 5 bases, with 14 bases between.

This clonotype was recorded many times. The chain carries TRBV3-1 and TRBJ2-2, with D hard to call. V lost 1 base, J lost 4 bases, and 7 bases lay in between. The CDR3 is 14 residues long. CDR1 is LGHDT, CDR2 YNNKEL, per germline (reference sequence). The CDR3 nucleotides read TGTGCCAGCAGCCAAGTGGCTTCCACCGGGGAGCTGTTTTTT. This gives the protein CASSQVASTGELFF.

This clonotype showed up many times. The chain employs TRBV3-1 and TRBJ2-5, with 11 bases identical to TRBD2. The CDR3 contains 16 residues. Germline CDR1 LGHDT, CDR2 YNNKEL (reference sequence). Losses at the gene ends were 4 bases for V and 0 bases for J; bases not matched to a gene: 4. CDR3 protein: CASSLLAGGDQETQYF. DNA for the CDR3: TGTGCCAGCAGCCTCCTAGCGGGGGGCGACCAAGAGACCCAGTACTTC.

This clonotype was seen only once. With a much larger clone just one base away, this may be a read error. The chain couples TRBV5-1 to TRBJ2-7; TRBD1 agrees at 8 bases. This CDR3 has 14 residues. Losses at the gene ends were 5 bases for V and 2 bases for J; bases not matched to a gene: 6. Looked up from germline, CDR1 is SGHRS and CDR2 is YFSETQ. DNA for the CDR3: TGCGCCAGCAGTTCAGACAGGGGCGCCTACGAGCAGTACTTC. Its protein is CASSSDRGAYEQYF.

This chain uses TRBV11-1 with TRBJ1-1; no definite D call. The V gene's germline CDR1 is SGHAT and CDR2 FQDESV (reference sequence). V was clipped by 5 bases and J by 0 bases, with 7 bases between them. The CDR3 loop spans 13 amino acids. The CDR3 sequence is CASSPIMNTEAFF. The CDR3 nucleotides read TGTGCCAGCAGCCCTATCATGAACACTGAAGCTTTCTTT.

This clonotype was found many times. The J gene is TRBJ2-7, the V gene TRBV29-1; TRBD1 agrees at 9 bases. The CDR3 has 13 amino acids. The germline CDR1 and CDR2 sequences are SQVTM and ANQGSEA. The junction had 6 bases not matched to a gene; V was cut back by 8 bases and J by 1 base. CDR3 in amino acids: CSIGQGFSYEQYF. CDR3 DNA sequence: TGCAGCATTGGACAGGGGTTTTCCTACGAGCAGTACTTC.

The table lists this clonotype with many counts. The gene calls are TRBV12-3 or TRBV12-4 and TRBJ1-6, with TRBD1 identical over 9 bases. The V segment lost 6 bases and the J segment 9 bases; nucleotides outside the gene matches: 3. This CDR3 contains 13 residues. This CDR3 is CASRGQGVSPLHF. CDR3 in DNA: TGTGCCAGCAGGGGACAGGGTGTTTCACCCCTCCACTTT.

This clonotype was seen at least ten times. The chain recombines TRBV3-1 with TRBJ1-1; D is undetermined. The CDR3 has 15 residues. The germline V gene has CDR1 LGHDT and CDR2 YNNKEL (reference sequence). V was cut by 4 bases and J by 5 bases, with 17 bases left in between. The CDR3 bases are TGTGCCAGCAGCCCAACCTCGTTAGGGATGACTGAAGCTTTCTTT. Amino acids: CASSPTSLGMTEAFF. The full variable domain, completed using reference TRBV3-1 and TRBJ1-1, is DTAVSQTPKYLVTQMGNDKSIKCEQNLGHDTMYWYKQDSKKFLKIMFSYNNKELIINETVPNRFSPKSPDKAHLNLHINSLELGDSAVYFCASSPTSLGMTEAFFGQGTRLTVV.

V usage is TRBV3-1 and J usage is TRBJ1-2; maybe TRBD1 (6 bases). In germline, CDR1 is LGHDT, CDR2 YNNKEL (reference sequence). Trimming shortened V by 0 bases and J by 8 bases, and 16 bases separated the two germline ends. This CDR3 comprises 15 residues. The CDR3 nucleotides are TGTGCCAGCAGCCAAGATTCTTGGGGGCTTGGAGGCTACACCTTC. Amino acids: CASSQDSWGLGGYTF.

This clonotype showed up many times. The rearrangement joins TRBV5-1 to TRBJ2-5; no definite D call. Germline CDR1 reads SGHRS; CDR2 reads YFSETQ. The V and J ends lost 6 bases and 5 bases respectively, with 14 bases between them. The CDR3 extends over 13 amino acids. The CDR3, as DNA: TGCGCCAGCAAACTCCAGACGCGGGAGACCCAGTACTTC. It translates to CASKLQTRETQYF. The variable domain in full, with the rest retrieved from reference TRBV5-1 and TRBJ2-5, is KAGVTQTPRYLIKTRGQQVTLSCSPISGHRSVSWYQQTPGQGLQFLFEYFSETQRNKGNFPGRFSGRQFSNSRSEMNVSTLELGDSALYLCASKLQTRETQYFGPGTRLLVL.

The sample holds many counts of this clonotype. The rearrangement joins TRBV28 to TRBJ2-6, with 7 bases matching TRBD1. The germline V gene has CDR1 MDHEN and CDR2 SYDVKM. Unmatched junction bases numbered 8, after V lost 6 bases and J lost 0 bases. This CDR3 has 17 residues. The CDR3 sequence is CASRSGDRFSGANVLTF. In DNA, the CDR3 is TGTGCCAGCAGGAGTGGGGACAGATTCTCTGGGGCCAACGTCCTGACTTTC.

This chain connects TRBV5-1 to TRBJ1-3; the D is unclear. Trimming shortened V by 0 bases and J by 2 bases, and 9 bases separated the two germline ends. Germline lookup yields CDR1 SGHRS and CDR2 YFSETQ. The CDR3 is 15 amino acids. For the CDR3, the DNA is TGCGCCAGCAGCTTGGAACCCGAAACTGGAAACACCATATATTTT. Translated, it gives CASSLEPETGNTIYF.

This clonotype has a count of ten or more. This chain links TRBV5-1 with TRBJ2-6; D call uncertain. The CDR3 runs to 15 residues. Germline loops: CDR1 SGHRS, CDR2 YFSETQ. V lost 4 bases to trimming and J lost 2 bases, with 10 bases between them. CDR3 protein: CASSPPSAGANVLTF. The CDR3 DNA sequence: TGCGCCAGCAGCCCACCCAGTGCTGGGGCCAACGTCCTGACTTTC.